The 13 T cell receptor beta chains given below trace back to one sample, sequenced in a study of T cells in Graves' hyperthyroidism and ophthalmopathy (dated by TCRdb to between 2017 and 2020). The library was prepared using multiplex PCR. Sequencing took place on an Illumina HiSeq 2000. TCR beta CDR3 regions were amplified from RNA transcripts. The first round of RT-PCR for the TCR CDR3 was performed with the HTBI primer set and the Qiagen OneStep RT-PCR kit. TCRdb ran its own pipeline on the public reads, namely fastp trimming at Q25 and MiXCR clone calling, and kept in-frame beta chains. Each CDR3 protein appears once, grouped with its most common genes and DNA. This sample comprises roughly 840,000 distinct CDR3 sequences, 38% of them detected only once. In total, the top ten clones hold 8.9% of the sample. Sequenced sample: blood. The receptors were sampled from a man between 18 and 35 years old with Graves' hyperthyroidism.

The chain employs TRBV6-2 or TRBV6-3 and TRBJ1-1, with TRBD1 as a possible D gene (5 bases). Per the germline V gene, CDR1 is MNHEY and CDR2 is SVGEGT. The V gene lost 2 bases and the J gene lost 3 bases, with 7 bases spanning the gap. This CDR3 has 13 residues. Here the CDR3 reads CASSYQGHTEAFF. The CDR3 DNA reads as TGTGCCAGCAGTTACCAGGGCCACACTGAAGCTTTCTTT.

There are many counts of this clonotype. This chain connects TRBV19 to TRBJ1-1; no firm D call. V dropped 7 bases and J dropped 4 bases, with 10 bases sitting between them. CDR1 is LNHDA and CDR2 is SQIVND in the germline V gene (reference sequence). The CDR3 spans 12 residues. CDR3 amino acids: CASTSDGTEAFF. The CDR3 coding sequence is TGTGCCAGTACGAGTGACGGCACTGAAGCTTTCTTT.

The chain combines TRBV7-2 with TRBJ1-3; TRBD1 aligns across 7 bases. Unmatched junction bases numbered 5, after V lost 6 bases and J lost 0 bases. Germline V gene data show CDR1 as SGHTA and CDR2 as FQGNSA. This CDR3 has 15 amino acids. The CDR3 nucleotides are TGTGCCAGCAGTGCCGACAGGGACTCTGGAAACACCATATATTTT. Its protein is CASSADRDSGNTIYF.

This clonotype turned up a few times. The chain uses TRBV7-9 and TRBJ1-1; 8 bases match TRBD1. Germline V gene sequence: CDR1 SEHNR, CDR2 FQNEAQ (reference sequence). This CDR3 contains 16 residues. V shed 2 bases, J shed 4 bases, and the junction held 9 bases outside the gene matches. CDR3 residues: CASSLITGGIGTEAFF. CDR3 bases: TGTGCCAGCAGCTTAATCACAGGGGGTATAGGCACTGAAGCTTTCTTT.

In its sample, this clonotype was seen many times. This chain joins TRBV19 and TRBJ2-7; no clear D gene. Trimming removed 2 bases from V and 0 bases from J, with 8 bases in between. There are 14 residues in the CDR3. Germline V CDR1 and CDR2: LNHDA, SQIVND (reference sequence). The chain's CDR3 is CASSIRWSSYEQYF. The CDR3 coding sequence is TGTGCCAGTAGTATACGGTGGAGCTCCTACGAGCAGTACTTC. The whole variable domain, filled in from reference TRBV19 and TRBJ2-7, reads DGGITQSPKYLFRKEGQNVTLSCEQNLNHDAMYWYRQDPGQGLRLIYYSQIVNDFQKGDIAEGYSVSREKKESFPLTVTSAQKNPTAFYLCASSIRWSSYEQYFGPGTRLTVT.

This clonotype was seen repeatedly, ten times or more. V is TRBV6-5 and J is TRBJ1-6; 9 positions agree with TRBD1. V dropped 6 bases and J dropped 6; count of bases not matched to a gene: 6. Germline lookup yields CDR1 MNHEY and CDR2 SVGAGI. CDR3 length: 15 amino acids. DNA for the CDR3: TGTGCCAGCAGCTCACGGGACAGGGTTAATTCACCCCTCCACTTT. Encoded protein: CASSSRDRVNSPLHF.

This clonotype was counted ten times or more. The CDR3 here is CSARGAGAEIEQYF. DNA for the CDR3: TGCAGTGCTAGAGGGGCGGGAGCGGAGATCGAGCAGTACTTC. The genes are TRBV20-1 and TRBJ2-7, with TRBD2 matching over 7 bases. The CDR3 contains 14 residues. Germline values: CDR1 DFQATT, CDR2 SNEGSKA (reference sequence). The J segment lost 6 bases and the V segment lost 1 base, leaving 9 bases of the junction unmatched.

This clonotype was observed once. The chain employs TRBV29-1 and TRBJ2-7, with 11 bases lining up with TRBD1. V dropped 7 bases and J dropped 2; count of bases not matched to a gene: 10. Looked up from germline, CDR1 is SQVTM and CDR2 is ANQGSEA. This CDR3 has 15 residues. CDR3 nucleotide sequence: TGCAGCGCCCTATCTGGGACAGGGGGAACCTACGAGCAGTACTTC. Its translation is CSALSGTGGTYEQYF.

The chain joins TRBV12-3 or TRBV12-4 to TRBJ2-7, with a weak D call TRBD2 (5 bases). The CDR3 has 14 amino acids. V dropped 3 bases and J dropped 1 base, with 10 bases sitting between them. The DNA of the CDR3 is TGTGCCAGCAGTTTTCCACCGGGATCCTACGAGCAGTACTTC. It encodes CASSFPPGSYEQYF.

This clonotype was detected many times. The chain carries TRBV10-3 and TRBJ2-2; D not certain. The CDR3 extends over 12 amino acids. Trimming cost V 5 bases and J 6 bases, with 7 bases left between them. Germline-derived CDR1 and CDR2 are ENHRY and SYGVKD. The CDR3 protein is CAISQTAGELFF. The CDR3 bases are TGTGCCATCAGTCAAACTGCCGGGGAGCTGTTTTTT.

J is TRBJ1-6 and V is TRBV7-9; tentatively, D is TRBD1 (5 bases). The CDR3 is made up of 15 amino acids. Germline loops: CDR1 SEHNR, CDR2 FQNEAQ (reference sequence). Trimming took off 5 bases at V and 7 bases at J, with 15 bases between the two ends. CDR3 nucleotide sequence: TGTGCCAGCAGCACGAACAGTAAGGGGAATTCACCCCTCCACTTT. Its translation: CASSTNSKGNSPLHF.

The chain combines TRBV9 with TRBJ1-1, with D perhaps matching TRBD1 (5 bases). The CDR3 consists of 16 residues. With 5 bases removed from V and 11 bases from J, the gap between germline ends came to 28 bases. Germline V CDR1 and CDR2: SGDLS, YYNGEE. CDR3 sequence (DNA): TGTGCCAGCAGTTTGCAGGGCACCTCTTTCGTCGTGGAGGCTTTCTTT. Its protein is CASSLQGTSFVVEAFF.

This clonotype has a count of ten or more. The chain joins TRBV7-2 to TRBJ1-2; TRBD1 is a possible D gene (6 bases). The CDR3 is 13 amino acids. The V and J ends lost 7 bases and 3 bases respectively, with 12 bases between them. From germline, CDR1 is SGHTA and CDR2 FQGNSA. This CDR3 reads CASKAGDYYGYTF. Here the CDR3 DNA reads TGTGCCAGCAAGGCAGGGGACTACTATGGCTACACCTTC.